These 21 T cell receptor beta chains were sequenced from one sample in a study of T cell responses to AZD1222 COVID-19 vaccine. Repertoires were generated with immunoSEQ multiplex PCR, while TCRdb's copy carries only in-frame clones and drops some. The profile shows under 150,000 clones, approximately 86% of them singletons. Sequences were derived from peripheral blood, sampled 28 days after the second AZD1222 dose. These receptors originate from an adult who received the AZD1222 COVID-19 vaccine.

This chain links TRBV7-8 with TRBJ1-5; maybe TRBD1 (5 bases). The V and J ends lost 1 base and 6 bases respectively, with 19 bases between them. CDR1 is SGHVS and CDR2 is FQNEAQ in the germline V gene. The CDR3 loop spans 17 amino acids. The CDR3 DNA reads TGTGCCAGCAGCTTAGAATTCCGGGGGATGGAGGTTCAGCCCCAGCATTTT. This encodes CASSLEFRGMEVQPQHF. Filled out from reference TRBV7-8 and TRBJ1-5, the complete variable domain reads GAGVSQSPRYKVAKRGQDVALRCDPISGHVSLFWYQQALGQGPEFLTYFQNEAQLDKSGLPSDRFFAERPEGSVSTLKIQRTQQEDSAVYLCASSLEFRGMEVQPQHFGDGTRLSIL.

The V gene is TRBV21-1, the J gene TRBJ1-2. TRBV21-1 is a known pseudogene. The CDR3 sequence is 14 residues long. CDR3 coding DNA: TGTGCCAGCAGCAAAGGAGGTAAGAACTATGGCTACACCTTC. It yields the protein CASSKGGKNYGYTF.

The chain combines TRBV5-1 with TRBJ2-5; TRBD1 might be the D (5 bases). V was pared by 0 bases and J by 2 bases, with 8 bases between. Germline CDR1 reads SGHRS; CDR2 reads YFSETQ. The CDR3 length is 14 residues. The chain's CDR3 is CASSLGQGQETQYF. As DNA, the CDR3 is TGCGCCAGCAGCTTGGGGCAGGGTCAAGAGACCCAGTACTTC.

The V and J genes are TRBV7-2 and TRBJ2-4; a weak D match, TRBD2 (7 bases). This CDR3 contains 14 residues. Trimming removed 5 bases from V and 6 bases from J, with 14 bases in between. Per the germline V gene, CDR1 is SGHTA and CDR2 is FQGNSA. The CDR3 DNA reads TGTGCCAGCAGCCTCGAGGGGGGGGTAAACATTCAGTACTTC. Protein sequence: CASSLEGGVNIQYF.

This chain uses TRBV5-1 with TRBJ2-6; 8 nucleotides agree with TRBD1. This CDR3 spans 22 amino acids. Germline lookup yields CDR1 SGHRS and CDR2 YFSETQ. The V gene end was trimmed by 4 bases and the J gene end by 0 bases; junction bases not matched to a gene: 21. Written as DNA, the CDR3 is TGCGCCAGCAGCGCCTCACCTACAGGGGGTCGCCTTGGGAGCTCTGGGGCCAACGTCCTGACTTTC. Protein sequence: CASSASPTGGRLGSSGANVLTF. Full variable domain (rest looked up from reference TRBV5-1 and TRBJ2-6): KAGVTQTPRYLIKTRGQQVTLSCSPISGHRSVSWYQQTPGQGLQFLFEYFSETQRNKGNFPGRFSGRQFSNSRSEMNVSTLELGDSALYLCASSASPTGGRLGSSGANVLTFGAGSRLTVL.

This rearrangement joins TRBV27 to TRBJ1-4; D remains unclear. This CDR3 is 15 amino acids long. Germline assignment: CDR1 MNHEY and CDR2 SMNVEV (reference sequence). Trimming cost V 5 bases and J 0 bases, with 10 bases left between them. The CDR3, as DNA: TGTGCCAGCAGTGTTTTCTTTGCAACTAATGAAAAACTGTTTTTT. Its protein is CASSVFFATNEKLFF.

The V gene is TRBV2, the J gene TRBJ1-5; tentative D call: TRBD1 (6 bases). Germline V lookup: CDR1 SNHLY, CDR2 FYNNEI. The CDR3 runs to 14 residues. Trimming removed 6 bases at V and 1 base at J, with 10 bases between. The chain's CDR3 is CASRGAISNQPQHF. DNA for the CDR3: TGTGCCAGCAGGGGGGCGATCAGCAATCAGCCCCAGCATTTT.

The CDR3, as DNA: TGTGCCACCAGCAGAGATCACGGGGATCTGGACTATGGCTACACCTTC. It translates to CATSRDHGDLDYGYTF. This chain connects TRBV15 to TRBJ1-2, with unresolved D. The CDR3 runs to 16 residues. The V end lost 0 bases, the J end lost 3 bases, and 14 bases lay between the germline ends. Germline lookup yields CDR1 LNHNV and CDR2 YYDKDF (reference sequence).

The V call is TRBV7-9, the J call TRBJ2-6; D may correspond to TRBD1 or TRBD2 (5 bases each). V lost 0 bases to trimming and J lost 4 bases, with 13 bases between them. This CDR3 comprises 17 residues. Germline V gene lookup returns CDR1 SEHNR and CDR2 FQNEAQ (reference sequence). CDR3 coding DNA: TGTGCCAGCAGCTTAGCCTTCCGGGACGGAGGGGCCAACGTCCTGACTTTC. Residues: CASSLAFRDGGANVLTF.

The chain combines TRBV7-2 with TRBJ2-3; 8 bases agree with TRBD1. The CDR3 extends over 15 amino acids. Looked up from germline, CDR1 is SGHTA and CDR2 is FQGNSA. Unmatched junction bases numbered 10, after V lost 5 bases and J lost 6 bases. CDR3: CASSAHRGWPDTQYF. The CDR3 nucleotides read TGTGCCAGCAGCGCTCACAGGGGGTGGCCCGATACGCAGTATTTT.

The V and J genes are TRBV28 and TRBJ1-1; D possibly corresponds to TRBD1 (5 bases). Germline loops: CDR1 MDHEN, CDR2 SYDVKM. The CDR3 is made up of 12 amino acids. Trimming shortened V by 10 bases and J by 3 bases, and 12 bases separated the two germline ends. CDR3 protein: CATRVGYTEAFF. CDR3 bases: TGTGCCACCAGGGTTGGATACACTGAAGCTTTCTTT.

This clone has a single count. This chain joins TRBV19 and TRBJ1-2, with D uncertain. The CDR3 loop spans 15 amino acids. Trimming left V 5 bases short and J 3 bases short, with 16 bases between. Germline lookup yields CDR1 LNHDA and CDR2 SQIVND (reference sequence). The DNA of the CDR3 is TGTGCCAGTAGTGCCGCCGCGAGGGCTCACTATGGCTACACCTTC. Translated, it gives CASSAAARAHYGYTF.

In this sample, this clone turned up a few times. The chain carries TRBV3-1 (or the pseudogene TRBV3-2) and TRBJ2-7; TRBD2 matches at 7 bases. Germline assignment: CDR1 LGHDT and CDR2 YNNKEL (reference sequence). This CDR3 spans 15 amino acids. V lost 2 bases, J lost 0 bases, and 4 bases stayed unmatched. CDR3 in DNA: TGTGCCAGCAGCCAAAGGGAGGGCCTCTCCTACGAGCAGTACTTC. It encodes CASSQREGLSYEQYF.

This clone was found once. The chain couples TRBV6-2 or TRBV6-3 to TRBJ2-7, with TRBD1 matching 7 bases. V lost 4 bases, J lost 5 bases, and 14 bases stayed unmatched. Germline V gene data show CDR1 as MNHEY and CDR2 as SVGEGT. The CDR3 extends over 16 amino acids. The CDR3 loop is CASSSRPQTGRNEQYF. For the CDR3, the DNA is TGTGCCAGCAGTTCTCGGCCCCAGACAGGGCGGAACGAGCAGTACTTC.

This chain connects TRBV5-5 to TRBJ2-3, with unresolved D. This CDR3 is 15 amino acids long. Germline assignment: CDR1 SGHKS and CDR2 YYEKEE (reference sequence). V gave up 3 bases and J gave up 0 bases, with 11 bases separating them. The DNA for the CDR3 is TGTGCCAGCAGCTCTCTTTTTGGTAGCACAGATACGCAGTATTTT. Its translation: CASSSLFGSTDTQYF. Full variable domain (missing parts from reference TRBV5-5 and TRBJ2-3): DAGVTQSPTHLIKTRGQQVTLRCSPISGHKSVSWYQQVLGQGPQFIFQYYEKEERGRGNFPDRFSARQFPNYSSELNVNALLLGDSALYLCASSSLFGSTDTQYFGPGTRLTVL.

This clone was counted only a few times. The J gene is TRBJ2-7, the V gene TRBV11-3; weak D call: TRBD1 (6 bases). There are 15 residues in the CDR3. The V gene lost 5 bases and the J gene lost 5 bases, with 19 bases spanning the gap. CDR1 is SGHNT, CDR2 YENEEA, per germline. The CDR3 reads CASSPSLGTPHEQYF. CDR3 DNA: TGTGCCAGCAGCCCTTCCCTGGGGACACCCCACGAGCAGTACTTC. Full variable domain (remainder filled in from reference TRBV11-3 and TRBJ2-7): EAGVVQSPRYKIIEKKQPVAFWCNPISGHNTLYWYLQNLGQGPELLIRYENEEAVDDSQLPKDRFSAERLKGVDSTLKIQPAELGDSAVYLCASSPSLGTPHEQYFGPGTRLTVT.

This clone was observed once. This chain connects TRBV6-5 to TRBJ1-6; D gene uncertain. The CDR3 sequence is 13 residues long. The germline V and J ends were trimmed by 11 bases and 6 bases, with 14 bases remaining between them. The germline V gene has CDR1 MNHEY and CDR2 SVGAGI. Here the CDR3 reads CASAPQLNSPLHF. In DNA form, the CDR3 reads TGTGCCTCAGCTCCGCAGCTTAATTCACCCCTCCACTTT.

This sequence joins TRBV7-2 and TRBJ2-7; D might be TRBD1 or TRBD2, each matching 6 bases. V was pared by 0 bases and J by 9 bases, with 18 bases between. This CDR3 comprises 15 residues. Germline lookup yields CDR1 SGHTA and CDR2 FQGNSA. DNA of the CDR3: TGTGCCAGCAGCTTAGCGGGCCCCGGAGGGGGGTGGCAGTACTTC. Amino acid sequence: CASSLAGPGGGWQYF.

The CDR3 reads CASSRNRVNTEAFF. For the CDR3, the DNA is TGTGCCAGTAGCAGAAACAGGGTTAACACTGAAGCTTTCTTT. The chain recombines TRBV19 with TRBJ1-1; D might be TRBD1 (6 bases). The V and J ends lost 6 bases and 2 bases respectively, with 13 bases between them. The CDR3 is made up of 14 amino acids. The V gene's germline CDR1 is LNHDA and CDR2 SQIVND (reference sequence).

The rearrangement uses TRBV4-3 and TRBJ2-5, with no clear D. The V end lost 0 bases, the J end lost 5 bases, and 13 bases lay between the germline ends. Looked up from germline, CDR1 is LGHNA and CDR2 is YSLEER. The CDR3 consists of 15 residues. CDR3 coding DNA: TGCGCCAGCAGCCAAGATCTTACCAGAGCCGAGACCCAGTACTTC. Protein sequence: CASSQDLTRAETQYF.

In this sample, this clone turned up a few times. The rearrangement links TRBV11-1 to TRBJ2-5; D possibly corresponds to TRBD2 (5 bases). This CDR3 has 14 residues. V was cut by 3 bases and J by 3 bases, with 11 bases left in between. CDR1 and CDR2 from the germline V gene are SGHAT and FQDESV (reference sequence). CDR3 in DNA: TGTGCCAGCAGCTTTGGACTGGTTAAAGAGACCCAGTACTTC. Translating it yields CASSFGLVKETQYF.